Presented here are 27 T cell receptor beta chains from one specimen sequenced in a study of OX40 agonist ivuxolimab in advanced cancers. Only in-frame clones appear in the TCRdb table, and some are missing; sequencing was by immunoSEQ multiplex PCR. This table holds roughly 48,000 clones, roughly 83% found once. Sequences were derived from CD4+ or CD8+ T cells sorted from blood, sampled in a trial of the OX40 agonist ivuxolimab. Source of these receptors: an adult with an advanced solid tumor such as melanoma, head and neck, liver or kidney cancer.

This clone was seen a handful of times. The rearrangement joins TRBV5-5 to TRBJ2-7; 10 positions agree with TRBD2. J was trimmed by 6 bases and V by 0 bases; bases with no gene match: 6. The CDR3 covers 15 residues. Germline assignment: CDR1 SGHKS and CDR2 YYEKEE (reference sequence). The CDR3, as DNA: TGTGCCAGCAGCTTGGTCCAGCGGGGGGGAGTCGAGCAGTACTTC. Protein sequence: CASSLVQRGGVEQYF.

V gene TRBV4-3 combines with J gene TRBJ1-2; D gene unclear. The germline V gene has CDR1 LGHNA and CDR2 YSLEER. With 4 bases removed from V and 8 bases from J, the gap between germline ends came to 14 bases. This CDR3 has 13 amino acids. For the CDR3, the DNA is TGCGCCAGCAGCCCCCTTGGGGTGGGAGGCTACACCTTC. Residues: CASSPLGVGGYTF.

This rearrangement joins TRBV10-3 to TRBJ1-4; D is possibly TRBD1 (6 bases). V lost 6 bases and J 5 bases, leaving 16 bases between the germline ends. The CDR3 sequence is 15 residues long. Per germline, CDR1 ENHRY and CDR2 SYGVKD. The CDR3 is CAISQTQGSNEKLFF. The CDR3 nucleotides are TGTGCCATCAGCCAGACACAGGGATCGAATGAAAAACTGTTTTTT.

This clone was recorded a few times. CDR3 residues: CASSQEDSWLPLHF. For the CDR3, the DNA is TGCGCCAGCAGCCAAGAAGATTCTTGGTTGCCCCTCCACTTT. The rearrangement uses TRBV4-1 and TRBJ1-6, with no clear D. The CDR3 covers 14 residues. Germline V lookup: CDR1 MGHRA, CDR2 YSYEKL. The ends were cut back, 0 bases at V and 13 bases at J, with 13 bases in the middle.

This clone was observed once. The chain combines TRBV19 with TRBJ2-3; 11 bases map to TRBD2. This CDR3 contains 16 residues. V dropped 5 bases and J dropped 6; count of bases not matched to a gene: 10. Germline-derived CDR1 and CDR2 are LNHDA and SQIVND (reference sequence). CDR3 amino acids: CASSPRLAGRLDTQYF. In DNA form, the CDR3 reads TGTGCCAGTAGTCCCCGACTAGCGGGGCGCCTCGATACGCAGTATTTT. Variable domain in full (rest from reference TRBV19 and TRBJ2-3): DGGITQSPKYLFRKEGQNVTLSCEQNLNHDAMYWYRQDPGQGLRLIYYSQIVNDFQKGDIAEGYSVSREKKESFPLTVTSAQKNPTAFYLCASSPRLAGRLDTQYFGPGTRLTVL.

The CDR3 spells CASRRAGPNTEAFF. The DNA for the CDR3 is TGTGCCAGCAGGAGGGCAGGGCCGAACACTGAAGCTTTCTTT. The chain combines TRBV2 with TRBJ1-1, with a tentative D call TRBD1 (5 bases). Deletions cut 6 bases from V and 1 base from J, with 12 bases between. The CDR3 sequence is 14 residues long. Germline lookup yields CDR1 SNHLY and CDR2 FYNNEI.

The chain carries TRBV18 and TRBJ1-2; D remains ambiguous. Trimming stripped 3 bases from V and 8 bases from J, with 10 bases between. The CDR3 length is 12 residues. Germline V CDR1 and CDR2: KGHSH, LQKENI. CDR3 bases: TGTGCCAGCTCACCGGCCAAGCGCGGCTACACCTTC. Its translation: CASSPAKRGYTF.

The chain has TRBV12-2 and TRBJ1-3; TRBD1, as called in the table, went unchecked against the DNA. TRBV12-2 is given as a pseudogene. The CDR3 is 15 amino acids. CDR3 nucleotide sequence: TGTGCAAGTCGCCTCCACAGGGAAAGTGGAAACACCATATATTTT. Residues: CASRLHRESGNTIYF.

CDR3 sequence reads: CAWRITRDTEAFF. CDR3 coding DNA: TGTGCCTGGCGCATCACCAGGGACACTGAAGCTTTCTTT. This chain links TRBV30 with TRBJ1-1, with D possibly TRBD1 on 5 matching bases. V was pared by 5 bases and J by 3 bases, with 13 bases between. There are 13 residues in the CDR3. Per germline, CDR1 GTSNPN and CDR2 SVGIG (reference sequence).

The rearrangement links TRBV7-2 to TRBJ1-2, with a tentative D call TRBD1 (6 bases). Germline CDR1 reads SGHTA; CDR2 reads FQGNSA. V was pared by 2 bases and J by 1 base, with 14 bases between. CDR3 length: 16 amino acids. CDR3 sequence: CASSLRVGGNNYGYTF. The CDR3, as DNA: TGTGCCAGCAGCTTAAGGGTAGGGGGGAATAACTATGGCTACACCTTC.

In this sample, this clone turned up a few times. The chain links TRBV2 to TRBJ2-3, with D tentatively TRBD1 (6 bases). The germline V and J ends were trimmed by 7 bases and 3 bases, with 11 bases remaining between them. Germline-derived CDR1 and CDR2 are SNHLY and FYNNEI. The CDR3 extends over 13 amino acids. The CDR3 region is CASIRQETDTQYF. The CDR3 bases are TGTGCCAGCATCCGACAGGAGACAGATACGCAGTATTTT.

The chain combines TRBV5-1 with TRBJ2-1; perhaps TRBD1 as D (6 bases). Germline CDR1 SGHRS, CDR2 YFSETQ. The CDR3 runs 13 residues. The V and J ends lost 4 bases and 5 bases respectively, with 10 bases between them. The CDR3 region is CASSPGQNNEQFF. In nucleotides, the CDR3 is TGCGCCAGCAGCCCAGGACAGAACAATGAGCAGTTCTTC.

The chain recombines TRBV28 with TRBJ2-5; D is ambiguous. The CDR3 is 12 residues long. Germline lookup yields CDR1 MDHEN and CDR2 SYDVKM. V gave up 4 bases and J gave up 0 bases, with 3 bases separating them. The CDR3 spells CASSSYQETQYF. DNA of the CDR3: TGTGCCAGCAGTTCGTACCAAGAGACCCAGTACTTC.

This chain connects TRBV10-3 to TRBJ2-3, with D maybe TRBD2 (5 bases). Germline lookup yields CDR1 ENHRY and CDR2 SYGVKD. The CDR3 runs 14 residues. Trimming stripped 4 bases from V and 3 bases from J, with 11 bases between. The CDR3 sequence is CAISGGQSTDTQYF. The CDR3 nucleotides read TGTGCCATCAGTGGAGGGCAGAGTACAGATACGCAGTATTTT.

The chain links TRBV6-1 to TRBJ1-6; possible D gene TRBD1, 5 bases. There are 12 residues in the CDR3. Between the trimmed V and J ends, which lost 3 bases and 13 bases, there was a span of 10 bases. Germline V CDR1 and CDR2: MNHNS, SASEGT. This chain's CDR3 is CASSDDKGPLHF. DNA for the CDR3: TGTGCCAGCAGTGACGATAAGGGGCCCCTCCACTTT.

The genes are TRBV30 and TRBJ2-1, with D unclear. The CDR3 runs 13 residues. Germline-derived CDR1 and CDR2 are GTSNPN and SVGIG (reference sequence). Trimming removed 3 bases from V and 3 bases from J, with 9 bases in between. CDR3 protein: CAWSRRHYNEQFF. The CDR3 DNA is TGTGCCTGGAGCAGGCGGCACTACAATGAGCAGTTCTTC.

The rearrangement joins TRBV27 to TRBJ1-6, with no clear D. CDR3 length: 16 amino acids. The ends were cut back, 4 bases at V and 0 bases at J, with 10 bases in the middle. CDR1 and CDR2 from the germline V gene are MNHEY and SMNVEV (reference sequence). The CDR3 region has the DNA TGTGCCAGCAGTTCCCTCACGAGCTCCTATAATTCACCCCTCCACTTT. It yields the protein CASSSLTSSYNSPLHF.

The chain uses TRBV2 and TRBJ2-5, with 11 bases fitting TRBD2. CDR3 length equals 17 residues. Germline V gene lookup returns CDR1 SNHLY and CDR2 FYNNEI. Germline trimming cut 7 bases from V and 2 bases from J; bases unmatched to any gene: 12. CDR3 nucleotide sequence: TGTGCCAGCAACCCACCAAGGGGACTAGCGGCTCAAGAGACCCAGTACTTC. Translated, it gives CASNPPRGLAAQETQYF.

The chain recombines TRBV4-1 with TRBJ1-2; 7 nucleotides line up with TRBD1. The CDR3 is 16 residues long. Germline CDR1 MGHRA, CDR2 YSYEKL. Trimming cost V 0 bases and J 6 bases; bases outside gene matches: 10. The CDR3 protein is CASSQDPTGRGNGYTF. The CDR3 nucleotides are TGCGCCAGCAGCCAAGATCCGACAGGGAGGGGGAATGGCTACACCTTC.

This clone was recorded once. This chain links TRBV6-1 with TRBJ2-7, with D unresolved. CDR3 length equals 13 residues. CDR1 MNHNS and CDR2 SASEGT come from the germline V gene. Trimming removed 1 base from V and 6 bases from J, with 10 bases in between. The CDR3, as DNA: TGTGCCAGCAGTGAAGTTAGACACCGCGAGCAGTACTTC. Translated, it gives CASSEVRHREQYF.

This sequence joins TRBV19 and TRBJ1-4, with D unresolved. The CDR3 is 13 residues long. The ends were cut back, 7 bases at V and 3 bases at J, with 9 bases in the middle. In germline, CDR1 is LNHDA, CDR2 SQIVND (reference sequence). The CDR3 DNA follows: TGTGCCAGTATGTCCTCATCTAATGAAAAACTGTTTTTT. It is translated as CASMSSSNEKLFF. The full variable domain, rest sourced from reference TRBV19 and TRBJ1-4, is DGGITQSPKYLFRKEGQNVTLSCEQNLNHDAMYWYRQDPGQGLRLIYYSQIVNDFQKGDIAEGYSVSREKKESFPLTVTSAQKNPTAFYLCASMSSSNEKLFFGSGTQLSVL.

This clone was picked up a small number of times. CDR3 in amino acids: CASSEERTGNTIYF. In DNA, the CDR3 is TGTGCCAGCAGTGAGGAAAGAACTGGAAACACCATATATTTT. This chain links TRBV25-1 with TRBJ1-3; D gene unclear. Trimming left V 3 bases short and J 2 bases short, with 8 bases between. Germline CDR1 is MGHDK and CDR2 is SYGVNS. The CDR3 has 14 residues.

The count of this clone is one. The gene calls are TRBV6-5 and TRBJ2-3; TRBD1 agrees at 7 bases. The ends lost 6 bases at V and 2 bases at J; junction bases unmatched: 8. The CDR3 length is 15 residues. Germline V gene sequence: CDR1 MNHEY, CDR2 SVGAGI. CDR3 in DNA: TGTGCCAGCAGGCGAGGGACAGCAAACACAGATACGCAGTATTTT. This encodes CASRRGTANTDTQYF.

In this sample, this clone turned up once. This chain joins TRBV7-3 and TRBJ2-5; 11 bases are shared with TRBD2. The ends lost 5 bases at V and 5 bases at J; junction bases unmatched: 10. CDR1 is SGHTA and CDR2 is FQGTGA in the germline V gene. CDR3 length: 16 amino acids. The CDR3 sequence is CASSQDPSGGPETQYF. The CDR3 nucleotides read TGTGCCAGCAGCCAGGACCCTAGCGGGGGGCCTGAGACCCAGTACTTC.

The chain recombines TRBV5-8 with TRBJ1-5; weak D call: TRBD1 (5 bases). V lost 4 bases to trimming and J lost 7 bases, with 12 bases between them. The CDR3 runs to 13 residues. CDR1 SGHTS and CDR2 YDEGEE come from the germline V gene. This CDR3 is CASSGGRGQPQHF. The CDR3 nucleotides are TGTGCCAGCAGCGGGGGGAGGGGACAGCCCCAGCATTTT.

V and J are TRBV21-1 and TRBJ1-1; the listed D gene, TRBD1, was not tested against the DNA. TRBV21-1 is a pseudogene. The CDR3 runs to 14 residues. This CDR3 is CASSKVDRKTEAFF. DNA for the CDR3: TGTGCCAGCAGCAAAGTAGACAGGAAAACTGAAGCTTTCTTT.

The genes are TRBV5-6 and TRBJ2-1; 7 nucleotides agree with TRBD2. V dropped 7 bases and J dropped 4; count of bases not matched to a gene: 14. The CDR3 runs 16 residues. The germline CDR1 and CDR2 sequences are SGHDT and YYEEEE. In nucleotides, the CDR3 is TGTGCCAGCCACTACCTAGCGGCTAGCGGTTACAATGAGCAGTTCTTC. Translated: CASHYLAASGYNEQFF. The full variable domain, rest sourced from reference TRBV5-6 and TRBJ2-1, is DAGVTQSPTHLIKTRGQQVTLRCSPKSGHDTVSWYQQALGQGPQFIFQYYEEEERQRGNFPDRFSGHQFPNYSSELNVNALLLGDSALYLCASHYLAASGYNEQFFGPGTRLTVL.